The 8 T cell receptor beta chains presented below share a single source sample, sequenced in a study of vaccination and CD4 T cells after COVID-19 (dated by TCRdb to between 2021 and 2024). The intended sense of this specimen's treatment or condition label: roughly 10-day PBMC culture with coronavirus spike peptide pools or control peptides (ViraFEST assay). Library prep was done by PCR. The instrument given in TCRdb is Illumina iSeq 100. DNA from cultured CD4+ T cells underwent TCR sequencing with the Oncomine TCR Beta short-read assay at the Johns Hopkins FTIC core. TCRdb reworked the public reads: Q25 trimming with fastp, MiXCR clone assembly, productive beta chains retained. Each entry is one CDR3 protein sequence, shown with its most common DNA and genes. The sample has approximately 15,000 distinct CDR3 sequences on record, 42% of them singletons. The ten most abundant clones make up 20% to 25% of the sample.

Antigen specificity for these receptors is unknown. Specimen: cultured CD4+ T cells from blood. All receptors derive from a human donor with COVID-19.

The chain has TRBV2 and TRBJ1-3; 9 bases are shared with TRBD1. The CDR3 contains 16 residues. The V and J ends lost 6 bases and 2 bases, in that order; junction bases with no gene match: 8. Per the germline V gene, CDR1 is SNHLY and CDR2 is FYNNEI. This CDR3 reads CASRWQDRGTGNTIYF. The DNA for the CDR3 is TGTGCCAGCAGGTGGCAGGACAGGGGAACTGGAAACACCATATATTTT.

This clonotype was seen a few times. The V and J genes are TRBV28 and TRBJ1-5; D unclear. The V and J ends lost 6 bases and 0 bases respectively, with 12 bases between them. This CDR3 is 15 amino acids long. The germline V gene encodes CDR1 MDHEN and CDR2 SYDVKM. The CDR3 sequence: CASRYPGFSNQPQHF. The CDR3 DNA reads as TGTGCCAGCAGATATCCAGGTTTTAGCAATCAGCCCCAGCATTTT.

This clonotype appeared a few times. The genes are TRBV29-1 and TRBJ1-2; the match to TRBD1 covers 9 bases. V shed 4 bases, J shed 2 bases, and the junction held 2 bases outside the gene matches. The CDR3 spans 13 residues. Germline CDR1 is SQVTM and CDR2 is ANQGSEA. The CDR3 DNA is TGCAGCGTTGGGACAGGGGCAAACTATGGCTACACCTTC. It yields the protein CSVGTGANYGYTF.

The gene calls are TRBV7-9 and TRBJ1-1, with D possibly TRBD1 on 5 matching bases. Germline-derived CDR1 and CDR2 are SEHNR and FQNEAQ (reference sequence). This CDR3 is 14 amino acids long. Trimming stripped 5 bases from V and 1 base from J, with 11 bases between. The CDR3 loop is CASSQLQGNTEAFF. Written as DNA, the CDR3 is TGTGCCAGCAGCCAGCTCCAGGGGAACACTGAAGCTTTCTTT.

CDR3 sequence: CASTIPEAGNTIYF. The CDR3 DNA reads TGTGCCAGCACTATACCCGAGGCGGGAAACACCATATATTTT. The chain couples TRBV28 to TRBJ1-3; D unresolved. Per germline, CDR1 MDHEN and CDR2 SYDVKM. The CDR3 spans 14 residues. V was trimmed by 7 bases and J by 4 bases, leaving 14 bases between them.

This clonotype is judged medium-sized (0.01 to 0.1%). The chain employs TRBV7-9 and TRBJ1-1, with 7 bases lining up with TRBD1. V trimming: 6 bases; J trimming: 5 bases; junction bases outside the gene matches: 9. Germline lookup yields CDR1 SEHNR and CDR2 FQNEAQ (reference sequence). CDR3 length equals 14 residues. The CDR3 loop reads CASRPGQVHTEAFF. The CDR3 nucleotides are TGTGCCAGCAGACCCGGACAGGTTCATACTGAAGCTTTCTTT. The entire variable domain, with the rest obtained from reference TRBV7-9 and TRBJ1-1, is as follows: DTGVSQNPRHKITKRGQNVTFRCDPISEHNRLYWYRQTLGQGPEFLTYFQNEAQLEKSRLLSDRFSAERPKGSFSTLEIQRTEQGDSAMYLCASRPGQVHTEAFFGQGTRLTVV.

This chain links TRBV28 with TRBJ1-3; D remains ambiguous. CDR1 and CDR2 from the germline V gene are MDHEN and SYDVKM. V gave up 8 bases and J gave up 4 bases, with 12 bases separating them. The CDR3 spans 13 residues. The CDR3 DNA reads TGTGCCAGCTTCATACGTAAGGGAAACACCATATATTTT. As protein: CASFIRKGNTIYF.

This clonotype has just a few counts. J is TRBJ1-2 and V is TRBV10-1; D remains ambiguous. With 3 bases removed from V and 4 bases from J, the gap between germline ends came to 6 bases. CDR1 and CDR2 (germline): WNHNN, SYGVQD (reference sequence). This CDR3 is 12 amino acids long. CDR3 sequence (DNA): TGCGCCAGCAGTGACCATATCTATGGCTACACCTTC. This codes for CASSDHIYGYTF.